This entry features one TCR beta chain sequence. Antigen: not known. The source of the sample is a study of OX40 agonist ivuxolimab in advanced cancers. Background on the study: Patients in dose escalation had liver, melanoma, kidney or head and neck cancers. Three patients, one with hepatocellular carcinoma and two with cutaneous melanoma, achieved partial responses.

Generated by immunoSEQ multiplex PCR, the TCRdb table keeps only in-frame clones and is missing some. The sample lists 57,000 or so clones, more than 70% occurring once. Study-wide results and limits: At 0.1 to 3.0 mg/kg, clonal expansion of CD4+ and CD8+ blood T cells had occurred by week 6.

Germline CDR1 is GTSNPN and CDR2 is SVGIG (reference sequence). This CDR3 has 13 amino acids. V lost 8 bases to trimming and J lost 2 bases, with 14 bases between them. The sequence derives from an adult with an advanced solid tumor such as melanoma, head and neck, liver or kidney cancer. The V call is TRBV30, the J call TRBJ2-3; a possible D gene is TRBD1 (7 bases). The material was CD4+ or CD8+ T cells sorted from blood, obtained in a trial of the OX40 agonist ivuxolimab. The CDR3 region has the DNA TGTGCCCGGGGCAGGGGGGCCACAGATACGCAGTATTTT. Protein sequence: CARGRGATDTQYF.